This entry concerns a single T cell receptor beta chain. This record belongs to a study of technical replicates of blood from a few donors. Here immunoSEQ multiplex PCR was the method, and the copy in TCRdb shows in-frame clones only, minus some. The sample has around 74,000 clones; around 86% are singletons. Trimming stripped 3 bases from V and 3 bases from J, with 6 bases between. The CDR3 is 12 residues long. CDR1 is GTSNPN and CDR2 is SVGIG in the germline V gene (reference sequence). The J gene is TRBJ1-3, the V gene TRBV30; no reliable D call. This TCR derives from a human donor in good health. Some clones in this sample may be carry-over from other donors' samples. Source material: PBMCs. In DNA form, the CDR3 reads TGTGCCTGGAGCCCGCGTGGAAACACCATATATTTT. It codes for CAWSPRGNTIYF.